Listed below are T cell receptor beta chains from one sample, sequenced in a study of beta chain features in type 1 diabetes. The protocol was immunoSEQ multiplex PCR, while the TCRdb copy is restricted to in-frame clones and leaves out a portion. The table includes roughly 450,000 clones, roughly 14% detected once. Sequences were obtained from naive CD4+ T cells from blood. All receptors derive from a man aged 30-40 years in good health. The CDR3 runs from the conserved cysteine through the conserved F or W.

CDR3	V	J	length
CASSLPTSGDTDTQYF	TRBV5-1	TRBJ2-3	16
CASSWLGTSGVDEQYF	TRBV5-6	TRBJ2-7	16
CASESGVDTQYF	TRBV7-2	TRBJ2-3	12
CAWSVGQWVVGTEAFF	TRBV30	TRBJ1-1	16
CASSPLGQTQYF	TRBV11-2	TRBJ2-5	12
CSANGGYTF	TRBV20-1	TRBJ1-2	9
CASSSPTGANTGELFF	TRBV28	TRBJ2-2	16
CASSQGQGYPDTQYF	TRBV4-3	TRBJ2-3	15
CASSLDQGWSPLHF	TRBV5-1	TRBJ1-6	14
CASSQSKGGPSNQPQHF	TRBV23-1	TRBJ1-5	17
CASSLDRDYGYTF	TRBV7-9	TRBJ1-2	13
CASSQDLARKNIQYF	TRBV4-1	TRBJ2-4	15
CASSQDSIRGPATDTQYF	TRBV4-3	TRBJ2-3	18
CASSSGLNTEAFF	TRBV11-2	TRBJ1-1	13
CASSTQGALLYEQYF	TRBV19	TRBJ2-7	15
CAWSPSSYNEQFF	TRBV30	TRBJ2-1	13
CASSPTSGYNEQFF	TRBV25-1	TRBJ2-1	14
CASSFMTGRNTGELFF	TRBV5-1	TRBJ2-2	16
CSVAPVLAGGVGELFF	TRBV29-1	TRBJ2-2	16
CASSQLQGIYGYTF	TRBV23-1	TRBJ1-2	14
CASSQDLGTSGRTDTQYF	TRBV4-3	TRBJ2-3	18
CSVDRGGSYNEQFF	TRBV29-1	TRBJ2-1	14
CASSLAGDWHRRTDTQYF	TRBV11-1	TRBJ2-3	18
CASSEYTGMGNEQFF	TRBV9	TRBJ2-1	15
CASSRQGFTDTQYF	TRBV6-5	TRBJ2-3	14
CASSDRASYEQYF	TRBV7-8	TRBJ2-7	13
CASSSGLANNEQFF	TRBV11-2	TRBJ2-1	14